This T cell receptor (beta chain) stems from a study of blood T cell repertoires in COVID-19. As for the study in general: There were acute and convalescent COVID-19 samples, and they came from the United States, Italy and Spain.

How the authors handled the data: Amplification with reference gene primers provided the estimates of nucleated cell counts. Produced via immunoSEQ multiplex PCR; TCRdb's table is partial and in-frame only. That table gives V, J and clone size, and the DNA gave D and trimming. This sample has 250,000 to 350,000 clones, with more than 75% found just once. Germline V gives CDR1 MNHEY, CDR2 SMNVEV (reference sequence). This CDR3 has 13 residues. V dropped 5 bases and J dropped 2 bases, with 8 bases sitting between them. This clone is a singleton in its sample. The chain is built from TRBV27 and TRBJ2-3; D is undetermined. Sample: PBMCs or T cells enriched from blood (not recorded which). This TCR derives from a woman aged 18-35 years who had recovered from COVID-19. The chain's CDR3 is CASSTQLTDTQYF. CDR3 in DNA: TGTGCCAGCAGTACCCAACTCACAGATACGCAGTATTTT.